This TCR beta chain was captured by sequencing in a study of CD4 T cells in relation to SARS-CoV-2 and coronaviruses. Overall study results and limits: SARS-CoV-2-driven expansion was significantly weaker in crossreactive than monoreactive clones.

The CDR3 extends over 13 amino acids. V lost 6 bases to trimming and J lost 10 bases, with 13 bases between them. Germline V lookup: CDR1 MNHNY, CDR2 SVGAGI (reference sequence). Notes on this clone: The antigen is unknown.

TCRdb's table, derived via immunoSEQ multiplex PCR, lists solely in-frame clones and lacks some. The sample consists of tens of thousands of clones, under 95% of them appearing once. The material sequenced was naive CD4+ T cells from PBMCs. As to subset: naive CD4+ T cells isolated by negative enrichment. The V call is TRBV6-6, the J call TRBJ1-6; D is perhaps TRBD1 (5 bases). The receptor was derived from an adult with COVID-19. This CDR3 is CASREKTGSPLHF. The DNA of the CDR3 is TGTGCCAGCAGAGAAAAAACAGGCTCACCCCTCCACTTT.